This T cell receptor beta chain was recorded in a study of regulatory T cells in long-lasting Graves disease. The time point: newly diagnosed GD, antithyroid drugs for less than 3 months. After RNA was extracted from PBMCs, the TCR library was made from it. Arm-PCR of CDR3 regions and iRepertoire HTBI primers were the basis on which TCR beta libraries were built. MiXCR, run by TCRdb on the multiplex PCR reads, gives a single entry per CDR3 protein. In the table there are 520,000 or so distinct CDR3 sequences, about 12% of which are singletons. This clonotype was seen at least ten times. The antigen is unknown. Findings of the study overall: A greater number of public clonotypes (about 2,900) was shared by persistent patients than by new patients (about 990). Owing to a sample size that was small, accuracy may have been reduced.

A further study also used this sample, focusing on T cells in Graves' hyperthyroidism and ophthalmopathy.

This TCR was sampled from a young woman with Graves disease. This sample comprised peripheral blood mononuclear cells (PBMCs), obtained at new diagnosis, from a patient treated with antithyroid drugs.

The CDR3, as DNA: TGCGCCAGCAGCTTCGGCTCATTCAATCAGCCCCAGCATTTT. Its translation: CASSFGSFNQPQHF. The V gene is TRBV4-1, the J gene TRBJ1-5, with no clear D. Germline CDR1 and CDR2: MGHRA and YSYEKL. The V end lost 5 bases, the J end lost 3 bases, and 11 bases lay between the germline ends. The CDR3 is 14 amino acids.